A single sample gave rise to the 14 T cell receptor beta chains below, sequenced in a study of PD-L1 blockade in urothelial cancer. TCRdb's table, derived via immunoSEQ multiplex PCR, lists solely in-frame clones and lacks some. The sample has roughly 54,000 clones; around 90% are singletons. The time point denotes: pretreatment peripheral blood. The material sequenced was PBMCs, taken around atezolizumab (anti-PD-L1) treatment. The receptors shown here come from a woman aged 55 to 70 with urothelial cancer.

The chain employs TRBV27 and TRBJ2-3; 8 nucleotides agree with TRBD1. The length of the CDR3 is 15 residues. With 0 bases clipped from V and 5 bases from J, the junction kept 4 bases outside the gene matches. Germline V CDR1 and CDR2: MNHEY, SMNVEV (reference sequence). The CDR3 loop is CASSLSFRGQDTQYF. The CDR3 coding sequence is TGTGCCAGCAGTTTATCGTTCAGGGGGCAAGATACGCAGTATTTT.

The chain uses TRBV15 and TRBJ2-7; D gene ambiguous. CDR1 and CDR2 from the germline V gene are LNHNV and YYDKDF (reference sequence). Trimming cost V 0 bases and J 4 bases, with 7 bases left between them. The length of the CDR3 is 13 residues. In DNA, the CDR3 is TGTGCCACCAGCAGAGAAAAGGAGTACGAGCAGTACTTC. Its translation is CATSREKEYEQYF.

The chain is built from TRBV19 and TRBJ2-7, with 7 nucleotides matching TRBD1. V trimming: 6 bases; J trimming: 3 bases; junction bases outside the gene matches: 8. The CDR3 is made up of 14 amino acids. Germline assignment: CDR1 LNHDA and CDR2 SQIVND (reference sequence). CDR3 sequence reads: CASSQDRTGYEQYF. The CDR3 DNA reads TGTGCCAGTAGCCAGGACAGGACCGGCTACGAGCAGTACTTC. Looking up the rest from reference TRBV19 and TRBJ2-7 gives the full variable domain: DGGITQSPKYLFRKEGQNVTLSCEQNLNHDAMYWYRQDPGQGLRLIYYSQIVNDFQKGDIAEGYSVSREKKESFPLTVTSAQKNPTAFYLCASSQDRTGYEQYFGPGTRLTVT.

The chain combines TRBV29-1 with TRBJ1-3, with TRBD1 identical over 7 bases. V gave up 4 bases and J gave up 1 base; unmatched junction bases: 7. Looked up from germline, CDR1 is SQVTM and CDR2 is ANQGSEA. The length of the CDR3 is 15 residues. DNA for the CDR3: TGCAGCGTTGCCTCAGGGGGTAGATCTGGAAACACCATATATTTT. Encoded protein: CSVASGGRSGNTIYF.

The chain joins TRBV6-1 to TRBJ2-2; possible D gene TRBD2, 7 bases. There are 15 residues in the CDR3. Between the trimmed V and J ends, which lost 7 bases and 6 bases, there was a span of 18 bases. The germline gives CDR1 MNHNS, CDR2 SASEGT. The CDR3 nucleotides are TGTGCCAGCAAAGGGGGGGCAGGGTCAGCCGGGGAGCTGTTTTTT. It specifies CASKGGAGSAGELFF.

The rearrangement links TRBV6-5 to TRBJ2-5; TRBD2 matches 9 bases. Germline loops: CDR1 MNHEY, CDR2 SVGAGI. The CDR3 runs 15 residues. V gave up 6 bases and J gave up 1 base; unmatched junction bases: 6. This CDR3 is CASSSPAGGQETQYF. The CDR3 DNA reads TGTGCCAGCAGCTCTCCAGCGGGGGGCCAAGAGACCCAGTACTTC.

The rearrangement links TRBV5-4 to TRBJ2-3; possibly TRBD1 for D (5 bases). Trimming stripped 4 bases from V and 8 bases from J, with 23 bases between. The CDR3 sequence is 16 residues long. Germline V gene sequence: CDR1 SGHNT, CDR2 YYREEE (reference sequence). CDR3 in amino acids: CASSRPQDGHSSTQYF. Here the CDR3 DNA reads TGTGCCAGCAGCAGACCGCAGGACGGACACTCTAGTACGCAGTATTTT.

V usage is TRBV2 and J usage is TRBJ2-1; perhaps TRBD1 as D (5 bases). Trimming left V 1 base short and J 3 bases short, with 13 bases between. Germline loops: CDR1 SNHLY, CDR2 FYNNEI. This CDR3 comprises 16 residues. CDR3 sequence: CASSEGQGWNYNEQFF. Written as DNA, the CDR3 is TGTGCCAGCAGTGAAGGGCAGGGCTGGAACTACAATGAGCAGTTCTTC.

The chain carries TRBV19 and TRBJ2-7, with D perhaps TRBD1 (5 bases). V shed 5 bases and J shed 10 bases, with 18 bases lying between them. In germline, CDR1 is LNHDA, CDR2 SQIVND (reference sequence). The CDR3 has 13 amino acids. CDR3 region: CASSSQRGHHQYF. CDR3 bases: TGTGCCAGTAGTTCGCAAAGGGGTCACCATCAGTACTTC.

This clone was counted only a few times. The CDR3 sequence: CASSLEAGGYEQFF. The CDR3 DNA reads as TGTGCCAGCAGCTTAGAGGCAGGGGGCTATGAGCAGTTCTTC. The gene calls are TRBV7-6 and TRBJ2-1, with 8 bases that match TRBD1. Losses at the gene ends were 1 base for V and 8 bases for J; bases not matched to a gene: 4. Per the germline V gene, CDR1 is SGHVS and CDR2 is FNYEAQ. This CDR3 comprises 14 residues.

The chain links TRBV19 to TRBJ2-7; 10 bases align to TRBD2. In germline, CDR1 is LNHDA, CDR2 SQIVND (reference sequence). This CDR3 contains 18 residues. Unmatched junction bases numbered 16, after V lost 5 bases and J lost 3 bases. DNA for the CDR3: TGTGCCAGTAGTCCCGGGCTAGCGGGAGCATACGTGGGCTACGAGCAGTACTTC. This gives the protein CASSPGLAGAYVGYEQYF.

This clone was counted between two and nine times. The chain recombines TRBV6-5 with TRBJ2-7, with 9 nucleotides matching TRBD2. The CDR3 consists of 14 residues. Germline CDR1 and CDR2: MNHEY and SVGAGI. J gave up 3 bases and V 4 bases, and 4 bases lay outside the gene matches. CDR3 region: CASSSGLANYEQYF. CDR3 DNA: TGTGCCAGCAGTTCGGGACTAGCCAACTACGAGCAGTACTTC.

The chain recombines TRBV7-2 with TRBJ2-2; TRBD2 matches at 7 bases. V trimming: 3 bases; J trimming: 6 bases; junction bases outside the gene matches: 10. CDR3 size: 16 residues. Germline CDR1 and CDR2: SGHTA and FQGNSA. CDR3 amino acids: CASSFGLGNGPGELFF. CDR3 nucleotide sequence: TGTGCCAGCAGCTTCGGACTAGGGAATGGACCCGGGGAGCTGTTTTTT.

The genes are TRBV7-9 and TRBJ2-7, with a weak D call TRBD1 (6 bases). The CDR3 has 15 residues. CDR1 and CDR2 from the germline V gene are SEHNR and FQNEAQ (reference sequence). Trimming removed 5 bases at V and 6 bases at J, with 20 bases between. The CDR3 reads CASSLAGTPPFEQYF. The CDR3 DNA is TGTGCCAGCAGCCTCGCCGGGACACCTCCCTTCGAGCAGTACTTC.